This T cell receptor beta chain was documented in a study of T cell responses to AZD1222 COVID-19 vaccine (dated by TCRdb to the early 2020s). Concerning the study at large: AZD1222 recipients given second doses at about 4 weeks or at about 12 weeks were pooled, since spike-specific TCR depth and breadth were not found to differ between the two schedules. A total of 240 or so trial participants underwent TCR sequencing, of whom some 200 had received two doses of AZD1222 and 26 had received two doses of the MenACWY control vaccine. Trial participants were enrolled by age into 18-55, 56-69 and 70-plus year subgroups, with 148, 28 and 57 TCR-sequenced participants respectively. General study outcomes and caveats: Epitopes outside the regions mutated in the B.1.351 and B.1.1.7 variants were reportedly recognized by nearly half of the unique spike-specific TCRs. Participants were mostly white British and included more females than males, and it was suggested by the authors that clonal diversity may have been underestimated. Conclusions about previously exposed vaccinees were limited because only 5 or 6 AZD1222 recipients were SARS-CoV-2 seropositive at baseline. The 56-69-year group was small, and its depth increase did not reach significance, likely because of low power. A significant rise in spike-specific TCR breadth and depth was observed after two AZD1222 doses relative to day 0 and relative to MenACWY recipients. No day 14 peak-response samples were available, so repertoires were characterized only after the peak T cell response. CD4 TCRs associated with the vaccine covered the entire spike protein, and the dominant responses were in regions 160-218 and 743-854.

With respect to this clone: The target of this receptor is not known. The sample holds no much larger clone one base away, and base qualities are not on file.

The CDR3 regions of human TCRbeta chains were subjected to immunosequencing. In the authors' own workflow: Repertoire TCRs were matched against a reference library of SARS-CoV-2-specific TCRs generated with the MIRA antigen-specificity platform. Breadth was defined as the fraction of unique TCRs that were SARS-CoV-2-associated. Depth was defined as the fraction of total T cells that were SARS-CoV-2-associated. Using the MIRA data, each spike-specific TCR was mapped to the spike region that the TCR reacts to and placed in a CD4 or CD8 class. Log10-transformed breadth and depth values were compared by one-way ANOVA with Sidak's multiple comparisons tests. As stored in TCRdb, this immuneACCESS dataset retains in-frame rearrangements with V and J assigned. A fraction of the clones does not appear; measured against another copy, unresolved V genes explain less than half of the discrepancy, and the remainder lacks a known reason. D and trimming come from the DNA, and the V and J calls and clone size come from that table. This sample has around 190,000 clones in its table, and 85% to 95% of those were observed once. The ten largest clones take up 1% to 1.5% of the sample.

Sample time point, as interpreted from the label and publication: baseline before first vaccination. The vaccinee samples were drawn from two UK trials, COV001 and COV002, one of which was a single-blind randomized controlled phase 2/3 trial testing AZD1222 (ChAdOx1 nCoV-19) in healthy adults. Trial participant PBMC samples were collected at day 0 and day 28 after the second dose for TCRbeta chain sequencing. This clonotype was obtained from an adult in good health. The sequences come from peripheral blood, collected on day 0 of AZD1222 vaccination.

Read as DNA, the sequence is TGTGCCAGCAGTTACGAGGAGGACTACGAGCAGTACTTC. This encodes CASSYEEDYEQYF. The chain joins TRBV6-2 or TRBV6-3 to TRBJ2-7, and possibly TRBD2, on 5 matching bases. The junction shows trimming of 2 bases on V and 3 bases on J, plus 8 bases between the germline ends. From the germline V gene, CDR1 is MNHEY and CDR2 is SVGEGT. From the cysteine through the phenylalanine, the CDR3 covers 13 amino acids. Only CDR3 DNA is held: 39 bases, read in frame from base 1.